One sample yielded the 10 T cell receptor beta chains listed below, sequenced in a study of T cells after yellow fever vaccination. One entry per CDR3 protein results from TCRdb running MiXCR on the 5' RACE reads. The data show some 240,000 distinct CDR3 sequences, 3.6% seen once. The sequenced sample was PBMCs, obtained 15 days after the yellow fever booster vaccination. The receptors derive from a man younger than 35 who received the YFV17D yellow fever vaccine.

This clonotype showed up many times. The chain couples TRBV24-1 to TRBJ2-3, with TRBD1 as a possible D gene (5 bases). V lost 4 bases and J lost 6, with 13 bases in between. Per the germline V gene, CDR1 is KGHDR and CDR2 is SFDVKD. The CDR3 runs 14 residues. CDR3 coding DNA: TGTGCCACCAGTGACCCTACTAAGGGGGATACGCAGTATTTT. Protein product: CATSDPTKGDTQYF.

This clonotype was seen ten or more times. This rearrangement joins TRBV4-1 to TRBJ1-3; D is uncertain. CDR3 length: 15 amino acids. V dropped 5 bases and J dropped 2 bases, with 13 bases sitting between them. CDR1 and CDR2 (germline): MGHRA, YSYEKL. CDR3 region: CASSFRVLTGNTIYF. For the CDR3, the DNA is TGCGCCAGCAGCTTTCGGGTGCTAACTGGAAACACCATATATTTT.

This clonotype has ten or more counts. The rearrangement links TRBV5-1 to TRBJ1-2; D unclear. The germline V gene has CDR1 SGHRS and CDR2 YFSETQ. Between the trimmed V and J ends, which lost 0 bases and 2 bases, there was a span of 5 bases. This CDR3 comprises 13 residues. In DNA form, the CDR3 reads TGCGCCAGCAGCTTGGAACAGAACTATGGCTACACCTTC. Amino acid sequence: CASSLEQNYGYTF.

This clonotype was seen many times. The CDR3 protein is CASSSGQRPSGDYEQYF. CDR3 nucleotides: TGTGCCAGCAGCTCGGGACAGAGGCCATCGGGGGACTACGAGCAGTACTTC. This chain uses TRBV7-9 with TRBJ2-7, with D possibly being TRBD1 (7 bases). Germline CDR1 reads SEHNR; CDR2 reads FQNEAQ (reference sequence). The V and J ends lost 4 bases and 3 bases respectively, with 22 bases between them. The CDR3 runs to 17 residues.

Ten or more counts support this clonotype. The chain combines TRBV6-6 with TRBJ1-1; D gene ambiguous. With 2 bases removed from V and 0 bases from J, the gap between germline ends came to 7 bases. The CDR3 covers 14 residues. CDR1 MNHNY and CDR2 SVGAGI come from the germline V gene (reference sequence). The CDR3 DNA follows: TGTGCCAGCAGTTACGAATTCTTGAACACTGAAGCTTTCTTT. The encoded protein is CASSYEFLNTEAFF.

This clonotype was recorded many times. This chain joins TRBV6-1 and TRBJ1-5; 7 bases are a match to TRBD1. This CDR3 has 15 amino acids. CDR1 is MNHNS and CDR2 is SASEGT in the germline V gene. After removal of 6 bases from V and 0 bases from J, the junction contained 5 bases not matched to a gene. The CDR3 DNA is TGTGCCAGCAGCGCGACAGGGAATAGCAATCAGCCCCAGCATTTT. It encodes CASSATGNSNQPQHF.

This clonotype was seen repeatedly, ten times or more. This chain links TRBV7-8 with TRBJ1-6, with D possibly matching TRBD1 (6 bases). Germline assignment: CDR1 SGHVS and CDR2 FQNEAQ. The V and J ends lost 5 bases and 9 bases respectively, with 14 bases between them. CDR3 length: 14 amino acids. For the CDR3, the DNA is TGTGCCAGCAGCCCTGCAGCACAGGGTTCACCCCTCCACTTT. Translated: CASSPAAQGSPLHF.

This clonotype has a count of ten or more. The gene calls are TRBV6-5 and TRBJ2-2, with 12 positions matching TRBD2. With 0 bases clipped from V and 1 base from J, the junction kept 0 bases outside the gene matches. The germline CDR1 and CDR2 sequences are MNHEY and SVGAGI. The CDR3 spans 17 residues. In DNA, the CDR3 is TGTGCCAGCAGTTACTCGGGACTAGCGGGGAACACCGGGGAGCTGTTTTTT. Protein sequence: CASSYSGLAGNTGELFF.

This clonotype was seen a few times. This chain's CDR3 is CASSLVQAEETQYF. The CDR3 DNA reads as TGTGCCAGCAGCTTAGTACAGGCCGAAGAGACCCAGTACTTC. The chain joins TRBV5-4 to TRBJ2-5, with D possibly matching TRBD1 (5 bases). Trimming cost V 2 bases and J 3 bases, with 11 bases left between them. CDR1 is SGHNT and CDR2 is YYREEE in the germline V gene (reference sequence). This CDR3 has 14 amino acids. The full variable domain, its missing parts supplied by reference TRBV5-4 and TRBJ2-5, is ETGVTQSPTHLIKTRGQQVTLRCSSQSGHNTVSWYQQALGQGPQFIFQYYREEENGRGNFPPRFSGLQFPNYSSELNVNALELDDSALYLCASSLVQAEETQYFGPGTRLLVL.

This clonotype has a count of ten or more. This chain connects TRBV7-9 to TRBJ2-1, with TRBD2 as a possible D gene (6 bases). This CDR3 has 13 amino acids. The V end was cut by 10 bases, the J end by 8 bases, with 18 bases between. Germline V gene lookup returns CDR1 SEHNR and CDR2 FQNEAQ (reference sequence). CDR3: CATPRPGGDEQFF. The CDR3 nucleotides read TGTGCCACCCCCCGGCCAGGAGGGGATGAGCAGTTCTTC.